One sample yielded the 21 T cell receptor beta chains listed below, sequenced in a study of blood T cells in healthy people across ages. Alongside a J-beta primer mix, a sample-barcoded 5' primer served in a second PCR lasting roughly 7 to 12 cycles. TCRdb ran MiXCR on the 5' RACE reads and lists one entry per CDR3 protein. The sample lists 850,000 to 950,000 distinct CDR3 sequences, roughly 26% seen once, with 17% in the top ten. The specimen was blood. Every receptor here comes from a woman older than 75 in good health.

With respect to this clonotype: A much larger clone is a single base away; this may be a read error. J is TRBJ1-5 and V is TRBV7-2; D is unclear. V was clipped by 1 base and J by 3 bases, with 10 bases between them. The CDR3 extends over 15 amino acids. From germline, CDR1 is SGHTA and CDR2 FQGNSA. CDR3 in amino acids: CASSLGAGLNQPQHF. The CDR3, as DNA: TGTGCCAGCAGCTTAGGGGCCGGTCTCAATCAGCCCCAGCATTTT.

Concerning this clonotype itself: A much larger clonotype is one base distant, so this may be a read error. A read error is likely, as this CDR3 ends without the conserved phenylalanine or tryptophan. The gene calls are TRBV6-1 and TRBJ1-2, with D hard to call. This CDR3 has 18 amino acids. Germline CDR1 and CDR2: MNHNS and SASEGT. V was cut by 3 bases and J by 2 bases, with 22 bases left in between. CDR3 protein: CASSEGGLQELTNYGYTC. The CDR3, as DNA: TGTGCCAGCAGTGAGGGTGGGCTTCAGGAGCTAACAAACTATGGCTACACCTGC.

This clonotype was seen at least ten times. The rearrangement joins TRBV29-1 to TRBJ2-1; D assignment may be TRBD1 or TRBD2 (5 bases each). Trimming stripped 6 bases from V and 0 bases from J, with 21 bases between. This CDR3 comprises 17 residues. Germline V CDR1 and CDR2: SQVTM, ANQGSEA. This CDR3 reads CSVNGMGLTSSYNEQFF. Written as DNA, the CDR3 is TGCAGCGTCAACGGGATGGGGCTGACGAGCTCCTACAATGAGCAGTTCTTC.

This clonotype has a handful of counts. This rearrangement joins TRBV5-1 to TRBJ1-1; D is unclear. The germline V gene has CDR1 SGHRS and CDR2 YFSETQ. The V end lost 7 bases, the J end lost 1 base, and 11 bases lay between the germline ends. This CDR3 has 13 residues. CDR3 nucleotide sequence: TGCGCCAGCCATATTTCAACGAACACTGAAGCTTTCTTT. It encodes CASHISTNTEAFF.

V usage is TRBV3-1 and J usage is TRBJ1-2; 8 bases are shared with TRBD1. This CDR3 contains 14 residues. J lost 7 bases, V lost 4 bases, and 8 bases had no gene match. CDR1 and CDR2 (germline): LGHDT, YNNKEL (reference sequence). CDR3 region: CASSPVTGVRGYTF. CDR3 coding DNA: TGTGCCAGCAGCCCCGTGACAGGGGTACGTGGCTACACCTTC.

This clonotype was observed many times. The chain employs TRBV10-3 and TRBJ2-5; D might be TRBD1 (5 bases). Germline CDR1 reads ENHRY; CDR2 reads SYGVKD. The CDR3 contains 13 residues. The germline V and J ends were trimmed by 8 bases and 2 bases, with 12 bases remaining between them. The DNA for the CDR3 is TGTGCCATCGGAACAGGAGTTCAAGAGACCCAGTACTTC. Its translation: CAIGTGVQETQYF.

The sample holds a few counts of this clonotype. A much larger clone differs by one base, so this may be a read error. The rearrangement uses TRBV7-2 and TRBJ2-7, with D unclear. There are 14 residues in the CDR3. V was pared by 5 bases and J by 7 bases, with 18 bases between. Germline V gene sequence: CDR1 SGHTA, CDR2 FQGNSA. CDR3 residues: CASSTPSSYNEQYF. CDR3 nucleotides: TGTGCCAGCAGCACGCCGAGCTCCTACAATGAGCAGTACTTC.

This clonotype was counted at least ten times. The chain joins TRBV4-3 to TRBJ2-5, with D perhaps assigned TRBD1 or TRBD2 (6 bases each). CDR3 length: 13 amino acids. The V end lost 5 bases, the J end lost 4 bases, and 11 bases lay between the germline ends. Per the germline V gene, CDR1 is LGHNA and CDR2 is YSLEER. This CDR3 reads CASSVQGGETQYF. DNA for the CDR3: TGCGCCAGCAGCGTACAGGGAGGAGAGACCCAGTACTTC.

This clonotype has more than one count but fewer than ten. The gene calls are TRBV7-2 and TRBJ2-7; the match to TRBD1 covers 8 bases. The germline gives CDR1 SGHTA, CDR2 FQGNSA. The CDR3 sequence is 15 residues long. V shed 4 bases, J shed 7 bases, and the junction held 12 bases outside the gene matches. The CDR3 DNA is TGTGCCAGCAGCTCTCCCGGGACAGGAACTAATGAGCAGTACTTC. Translated, it gives CASSSPGTGTNEQYF.

In regard to this clonotype: This may arise from a read error, as a much more abundant clone is one base away. The rearrangement joins TRBV6-2 or TRBV6-3 to TRBJ2-5; 7 bases map to TRBD1. The CDR3 totals 15 residues. Per germline, CDR1 MNHEY and CDR2 SVGEGT. The J segment lost 11 bases and the V segment lost 5 bases, leaving 17 bases of the junction unmatched. The CDR3 region has the DNA TGTGCCAGCAGTAAAACCGGGACAGTAGAGAATGAGCAGTACTTC. It codes for CASSKTGTVENEQYF.

This clonotype was counted many times. V is TRBV7-2 and J is TRBJ2-5, with D possibly matching TRBD2 (6 bases). Germline CDR1 SGHTA, CDR2 FQGNSA. The length of the CDR3 is 15 residues. Trimming removed 1 base at V and 4 bases at J, with 13 bases between. CDR3 in DNA: TGTGCCAGCAGCTTAGATTGGGGAGGTGGAGAGACCCAGTACTTC. Its translation: CASSLDWGGGETQYF. Complete variable domain (other parts from reference TRBV7-2 and TRBJ2-5): GAGVSQSPSNKVTEKGKDVELRCDPISGHTALYWYRQSLGQGLEFLIYFQGNSAPDKSGLPSDRFSAERTGGSVSTLTIQRTQQEDSAVYLCASSLDWGGGETQYFGPGTRLLVL.

Points on this clonotype: Since the CDR3 does not end with the conserved phenylalanine or tryptophan, this likely comes from a read error. The DNA is omitted, as the CDR3 cannot be located on it reliably, and the CDR3 follows TCRdb's listing. This chain links TRBV20-1 with TRBJ2-1; no check of the table's D call, TRBD1, against the DNA was made. The CDR3 numbers 15 amino acids, ends counted. Per germline, CDR1 DFQATT and CDR2 SNEGSKA (reference sequence). The CDR3 region is CSARDLVGAGYTFGS.

A remark on this clonotype: This could be a read error, since a much larger clone is one nucleotide away. The gene calls are TRBV9 and TRBJ2-4, with 8 bases that match TRBD1. Germline V lookup: CDR1 SGDLS, CDR2 YYNGEE. CDR3 size: 14 residues. The CDR3, as DNA: TGTGCCAGCAGCTCCCAGGGGGCTCTAAACATGCAGTACTTC. Protein product: CASSSQGALNMQYF. Drawing the rest from reference TRBV9 and TRBJ2-4, the complete variable domain is DSGVTQTPKHLITATGQRVTLRCSPRSGDLSVYWYQQSLDQGLQFLIQYYNGEERAKGNILERFSAQQFPDLHSELNLSSLELGDSALYFCASSSQGALNMQYFGAGTRLSVL.

Only one count was recorded for this clonotype. Here the CDR3 reads CSAPWGGDGRSPLHF. The CDR3, as DNA: TGCAGTGCCCCCTGGGGAGGGGACGGTCGTTCACCCCTCCACTTT. The V and J genes are TRBV20-1 and TRBJ1-6; D is possibly TRBD1 (5 bases). The V end was cut by 6 bases, the J end by 9 bases, with 21 bases between. Per germline, CDR1 DFQATT and CDR2 SNEGSKA (reference sequence). The CDR3 contains 15 residues.

In this sample, this clonotype turned up many times. The CDR3 DNA follows: TGTGCCAGCAGCCCGGGGGTGGCCAATGAGCAGTTCTTC. This codes for CASSPGVANEQFF. The chain uses TRBV7-7 and TRBJ2-1, with D maybe TRBD2 (6 bases). The length of the CDR3 is 13 residues. Germline V gene data show CDR1 as SSHAT and CDR2 as FNYEAQ (reference sequence). The ends were cut back, 5 bases at V and 6 bases at J, with 11 bases in the middle.

In its sample, this clonotype was seen many times. This sequence joins TRBV20-1 and TRBJ1-6; a possible D gene is TRBD1 (5 bases). The V gene's germline CDR1 is DFQATT and CDR2 SNEGSKA (reference sequence). The V and J ends lost 2 bases and 6 bases respectively, with 11 bases between them. The CDR3 has 14 amino acids. This CDR3 is CSARTGTINSPLHF. The CDR3 coding sequence is TGCAGTGCTAGAACCGGGACGATTAATTCACCCCTCCACTTT.

This clonotype was found many times. The V gene is TRBV3-1, the J gene TRBJ2-5; D not resolved. Germline assignment: CDR1 LGHDT and CDR2 YNNKEL (reference sequence). V was clipped by 2 bases and J by 5 bases, with 9 bases between them. The CDR3 covers 13 residues. The CDR3 DNA reads TGTGCCAGCAGCCAATCGGGCATGGAGACCCAGTACTTC. Its translation: CASSQSGMETQYF.

The rearrangement links TRBV20-1 to TRBJ2-1; unclear D gene. The length of the CDR3 is 14 residues. The germline V and J ends were trimmed by 5 bases and 0 bases, with 11 bases remaining between them. Germline lookup yields CDR1 DFQATT and CDR2 SNEGSKA (reference sequence). DNA of the CDR3: TGCAGTGCTTCCCGAAGCAGCTCCTACAATGAGCAGTTCTTC. Its protein is CSASRSSSYNEQFF.

This clonotype was counted only a few times. This could be a read error, since a much larger clone is one nucleotide away. In nucleotides, the CDR3 is TGTGCCAGCAGCTGGAGTCTAGCGGTAGATACGCAGTATTTT. This encodes CASSWSLAVDTQYF. This chain links TRBV7-2 with TRBJ2-3, with 7 bases fitting TRBD2. V trimming: 4 bases; J trimming: 5 bases; junction bases outside the gene matches: 6. Germline assignment: CDR1 SGHTA and CDR2 FQGNSA. The CDR3 runs to 14 residues.

This clonotype was seen only a few times. A read error may be the cause here, since a much bigger clone is one base away. This sequence joins TRBV20-1 and TRBJ2-5, with 11 bases identical to TRBD2. Germline CDR1 reads DFQATT; CDR2 reads SNEGSKA (reference sequence). CDR3 length: 16 amino acids. Trimming cost V 3 bases and J 11 bases; bases outside gene matches: 17. The CDR3 is CSARDHGTSGYNEQYF. CDR3 sequence (DNA): TGCAGTGCTAGGGACCACGGGACTAGCGGATACAATGAGCAGTACTTC.

CDR3 bases: TGCAGTGCTAGCCCATCTCGGGGGGGCAGGAGTACTGAAGCTTTCTTT. This encodes CSASPSRGGRSTEAFF. The V and J genes are TRBV20-1 and TRBJ1-1, with D possibly matching TRBD1 (6 bases). The germline V gene has CDR1 DFQATT and CDR2 SNEGSKA (reference sequence). This CDR3 comprises 16 residues. Trimming removed 3 bases from V and 5 bases from J, with 22 bases in between.